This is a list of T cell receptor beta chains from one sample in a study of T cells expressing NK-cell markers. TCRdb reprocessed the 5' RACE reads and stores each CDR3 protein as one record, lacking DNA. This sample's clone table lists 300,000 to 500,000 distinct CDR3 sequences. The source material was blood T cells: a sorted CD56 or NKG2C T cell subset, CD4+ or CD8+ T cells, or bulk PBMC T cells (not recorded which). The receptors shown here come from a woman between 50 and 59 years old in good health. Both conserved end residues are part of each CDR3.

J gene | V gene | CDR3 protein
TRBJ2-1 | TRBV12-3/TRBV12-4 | CASSLMAELNEQFF
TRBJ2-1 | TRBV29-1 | CSVGGTGVDYNEQFF
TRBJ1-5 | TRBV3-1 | CASSQEAGYQPQHF
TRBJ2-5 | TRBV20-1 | CSARDPGVQETQYF
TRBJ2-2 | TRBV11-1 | CASRTLWGIVGTGELFF
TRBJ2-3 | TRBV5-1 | CASSLAAYTDTQYF
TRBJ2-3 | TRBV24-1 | CATSDYRGADTQYF
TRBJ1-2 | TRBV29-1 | CSVDRGIYYGYTF
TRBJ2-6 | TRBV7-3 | CASSPNFAGANVLTF
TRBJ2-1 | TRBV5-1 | CASSYMAGSYNEQFF
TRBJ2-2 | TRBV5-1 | CASSSEYRTGFGGELFF
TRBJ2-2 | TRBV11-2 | CASSLDRGPGELFF
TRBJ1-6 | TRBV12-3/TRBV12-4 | CASRRQGANSPLHF
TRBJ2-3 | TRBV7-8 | CASSLGRWETSTDTQYF
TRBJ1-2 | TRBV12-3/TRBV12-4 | CASSSLIANYGYTF
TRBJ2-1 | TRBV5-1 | CASRRGDPSNEQFF
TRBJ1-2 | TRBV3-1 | CASSPGGGLNYGYTF
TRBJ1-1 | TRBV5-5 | CASSEDLPGNTEAFF
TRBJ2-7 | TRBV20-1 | CSARPTSGRSDEQYF
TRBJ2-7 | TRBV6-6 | CASSQGITYEQYF
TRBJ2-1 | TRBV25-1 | CASSGQSGEQFF
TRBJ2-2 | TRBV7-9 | CASSLSQYTGELFF
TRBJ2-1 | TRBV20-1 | CSALGGAGASSYNEQFF
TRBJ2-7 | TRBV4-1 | CASSQLDRGRDEQYF
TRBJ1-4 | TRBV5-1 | CASSLEGRQGLNEKLFF
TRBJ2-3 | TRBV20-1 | CSAQMTSGRTDTQYF
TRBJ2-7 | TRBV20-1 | CSAEFAGTRTYEQYF
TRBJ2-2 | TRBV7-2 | CASSLVSYTGELFF
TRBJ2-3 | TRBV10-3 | CATTDTDTQYF
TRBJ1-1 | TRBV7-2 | CASSPRSPGQGTEAFF
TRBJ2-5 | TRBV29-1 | CSVYTSGTSGRVYQETQYF
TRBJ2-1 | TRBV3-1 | CASSPDGPEQFF
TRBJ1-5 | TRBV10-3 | CAIRSDREGQPQHF
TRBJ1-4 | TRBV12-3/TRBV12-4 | CASMVDEKLFF
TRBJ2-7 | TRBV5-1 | CASSRDSISYEQYF
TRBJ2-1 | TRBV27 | CASSQDGSSYNEQFF
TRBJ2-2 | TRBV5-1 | CASSPGLAGAGELFF
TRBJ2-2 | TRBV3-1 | CASSQGTRQTGELFF
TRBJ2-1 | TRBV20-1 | CSAKPRARSYNEQFF
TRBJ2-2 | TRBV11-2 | CASSTPRGRAVNTGELFF
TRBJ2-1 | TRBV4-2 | CASSQEDSPGQFF
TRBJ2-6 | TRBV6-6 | CASSDDRGRAGANVLTF
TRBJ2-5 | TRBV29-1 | CSVDPPRKRETQYF
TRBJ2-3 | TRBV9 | CASGTALPTDTQYF
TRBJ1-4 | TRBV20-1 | CSANVKGHATNEKLFF
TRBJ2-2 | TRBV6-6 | CASRSSQLNTGELFF
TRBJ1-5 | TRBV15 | CATSGMYSNQPQHF
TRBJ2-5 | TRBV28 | CASRYIWGETQYF
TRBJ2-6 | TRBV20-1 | CSARDHGGSGANVLTF
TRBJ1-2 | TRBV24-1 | CATSEYRGGLNYGYTF